The 19 T cell receptor beta chains given below trace back to one sample, sequenced in a study of shared clonotypes between healthy human individuals. Clones were sequenced by immunoSEQ multiplex PCR, and TCRdb holds only the in-frame ones, with some missing. The table lists about 1 million clones, approximately 72% of them singletons. Specimen: memory CD4+ T cells sorted from blood. The subset here: CD45RA-negative fraction. The receptor source for this set is a man aged 18 to 29 in good health.

This clone came up a few times. The gene calls are TRBV6-1 and TRBJ2-3, with TRBD2 matching 9 bases. CDR1 MNHNS and CDR2 SASEGT come from the germline V gene. The CDR3 consists of 15 residues. V lost 7 bases to trimming and J lost 1 base; unmatched junction nucleotides: 6. CDR3 loop: CASIFSGGGTDTQYF. Here the CDR3 DNA reads TGTGCCAGCATTTTTAGCGGGGGAGGCACAGATACGCAGTATTTT.

The chain carries TRBV6-5 and TRBJ1-5; perhaps TRBD1 as D (5 bases). This CDR3 spans 14 amino acids. Per germline, CDR1 MNHEY and CDR2 SVGAGI. V gave up 5 bases and J gave up 1 base, with 9 bases separating them. CDR3 sequence (DNA): TGTGCCAGCAGTGACCGGGACAGCAATCAGCCCCAGCATTTT. Amino acids: CASSDRDSNQPQHF.

DNA of the CDR3: TGTGCCAGCAGCATGGGACAGCTGACAGCTAACTATGGCTACACCTTC. Its translation: CASSMGQLTANYGYTF. This chain uses TRBV7-8 with TRBJ1-2; 7 bases agree with TRBD1. The CDR3 is made up of 16 amino acids. Germline V gives CDR1 SGHVS, CDR2 FQNEAQ. V lost 5 bases, J lost 0 bases, and 9 bases stayed unmatched.

This clone has a handful of counts. V is TRBV18 and J is TRBJ2-2, with TRBD2 identical over 10 bases. J was trimmed by 6 bases and V by 3 bases; bases with no gene match: 7. The CDR3 covers 16 residues. Germline values: CDR1 KGHSH, CDR2 LQKENI. As DNA, the CDR3 is TGTGCCAGCTCACCTGTTGGACTAGCGGCACCCGGGGAGCTGTTTTTT. The encoded protein is CASSPVGLAAPGELFF.

This sequence joins TRBV5-1 and TRBJ2-1, with a tentative D call TRBD1 (5 bases). Germline V CDR1 and CDR2: SGHRS, YFSETQ. V dropped 1 base and J dropped 7 bases, with 12 bases sitting between them. CDR3 length: 14 residues. The CDR3 here is CASSLQGVGNEQFF. DNA for the CDR3: TGCGCCAGCAGCTTGCAAGGGGTGGGGAATGAGCAGTTCTTC. Full variable domain (rest looked up from reference TRBV5-1 and TRBJ2-1): KAGVTQTPRYLIKTRGQQVTLSCSPISGHRSVSWYQQTPGQGLQFLFEYFSETQRNKGNFPGRFSGRQFSNSRSEMNVSTLELGDSALYLCASSLQGVGNEQFFGPGTRLTVL.

The V gene is TRBV6-1, the J gene TRBJ1-1; possible D gene TRBD1, 5 bases. The CDR3 is 11 residues long. The V end was cut by 6 bases, the J end by 7 bases, with 9 bases between. Germline V gene lookup returns CDR1 MNHNS and CDR2 SASEGT. The chain's CDR3 is CASRTQVEAFF. The CDR3 region has the DNA TGTGCCAGCAGGACACAGGTTGAAGCTTTCTTT.

As DNA, the CDR3 is TGTGCCAGCAGGGGCATCCGGGACACAAATCAGCCCCAGCATTTT. It translates to CASRGIRDTNQPQHF. The chain combines TRBV2 with TRBJ1-5, with a weak D call TRBD1 (6 bases). With 6 bases removed from V and 4 bases from J, the gap between germline ends came to 16 bases. Germline CDR1 is SNHLY and CDR2 is FYNNEI. The CDR3 is 15 amino acids.

V and J are TRBV2 and TRBJ1-2; 8 bases fit TRBD1. J gave up 2 bases and V 7 bases, and 12 bases lay outside the gene matches. Germline CDR1 reads SNHLY; CDR2 reads FYNNEI. This CDR3 is built from 16 residues. This chain's CDR3 is CASKSQTRTGNYGYTF. The CDR3 region has the DNA TGTGCCAGCAAATCACAAACGCGGACAGGGAACTATGGCTACACCTTC.

The CDR3 bases are TGTGCCAGCAGCCTGACAGGGTCAGGGTCACCCCTCCACTTT. This translates into CASSLTGSGSPLHF. The genes are TRBV6-5 and TRBJ1-6, with 7 bases matching TRBD1. The J segment lost 10 bases and the V segment lost 6 bases, leaving 9 bases of the junction unmatched. Looked up from germline, CDR1 is MNHEY and CDR2 is SVGAGI. The CDR3 spans 14 residues.

A remark on this clone: Sequence at one end of the junction differs from germline and may be a read error. This chain connects TRBV7-7 to TRBJ2-3; D possibly uses TRBD1 or TRBD2 (5 bases each). The CDR3 spans 15 residues. CDR1 and CDR2 from the germline V gene are SSHAT and FNYEAQ (reference sequence). CDR3 coding DNA: TGTGCTAGCAGCCTCGGGGCTACTAGCACAGATACGCAGTATTTT. It encodes CASSLGATSTDTQYF.

The chain couples TRBV5-1 to TRBJ2-5; 10 bases agree with TRBD1. This CDR3 spans 15 amino acids. Germline values: CDR1 SGHRS, CDR2 YFSETQ. J lost 4 bases, V lost 4 bases, and 7 bases had no gene match. CDR3 loop: CASSRGQGGLETQYF. The DNA for the CDR3 is TGCGCCAGCAGCCGAGGACAGGGGGGTTTAGAGACCCAGTACTTC.

This clone was recorded only once. V and J are TRBV10-3 and TRBJ1-5, with D tentatively TRBD1 (5 bases). Trimming took 3 bases from V and 6 from J, leaving 24 bases between them. The CDR3 runs to 18 residues. Germline V gene data show CDR1 as ENHRY and CDR2 as SYGVKD. The DNA of the CDR3 is TGTGCCATCAGTGAAGGGACGGCGCTAGGGCTCGGTGGTCAGCCCCAGCATTTT. Translation gives CAISEGTALGLGGQPQHF.

The gene calls are TRBV5-1 and TRBJ2-2; a weak D match, TRBD1 (5 bases). V lost 4 bases, J lost 0 bases, and 13 bases lay in between. Germline V lookup: CDR1 SGHRS, CDR2 YFSETQ. This CDR3 comprises 16 residues. Here the CDR3 reads CASSQGGGPNTGELFF. The DNA of the CDR3 is TGCGCCAGCAGCCAGGGCGGCGGACCGAACACCGGGGAGCTGTTTTTT. Based on the CDR3 plus reference TRBV5-1 and TRBJ2-2, the full variable domain is KAGVTQTPRYLIKTRGQQVTLSCSPISGHRSVSWYQQTPGQGLQFLFEYFSETQRNKGNFPGRFSGRQFSNSRSEMNVSTLELGDSALYLCASSQGGGPNTGELFFGEGSRLTVL.

This sequence joins TRBV7-2 and TRBJ2-3; 7 bases map to TRBD2. The CDR3 is made up of 15 amino acids. The trim removed 5 bases at V and 2 bases at J, leaving 7 bases unmatched. CDR1 is SGHTA and CDR2 is FQGNSA in the germline V gene. This chain's CDR3 is CASSTLASNTDTQYF. DNA of the CDR3: TGTGCCAGCAGCACACTAGCGAGTAACACAGATACGCAGTATTTT.

The CDR3 DNA reads as TGTGCCAGCTCACTCCGACAGCCCAACGATAATGAAAAACTGTTTTTT. This encodes CASSLRQPNDNEKLFF. This sequence joins TRBV18 and TRBJ1-4, with D possibly TRBD1 on 5 matching bases. Trimming stripped 4 bases from V and 4 bases from J, with 16 bases between. The CDR3 runs to 16 residues. Germline V CDR1 and CDR2: KGHSH, LQKENI.

This chain joins TRBV2 and TRBJ1-4; TRBD1 matches 8 bases. Germline trimming cut 6 bases from V and 2 bases from J; bases unmatched to any gene: 5. The CDR3 consists of 15 residues. CDR1 SNHLY and CDR2 FYNNEI come from the germline V gene. CDR3 nucleotides: TGTGCCAGCAGGGACAGGGAAATGACTAATGAAAAACTGTTTTTT. The encoded protein is CASRDREMTNEKLFF.

The gene calls are TRBV6-5 and TRBJ2-7; D unclear. The length of the CDR3 is 16 residues. V lost 0 bases, J lost 3 bases, and 15 bases lay in between. CDR1 and CDR2 from the germline V gene are MNHEY and SVGAGI. In DNA, the CDR3 is TGTGCCAGCAGTTACTCGTGGTCACCCTCGGGCTACGAGCAGTACTTC. Translated, it gives CASSYSWSPSGYEQYF.

This clone was seen many times. The J gene is TRBJ1-2, the V gene TRBV27; 7 nucleotides line up with TRBD1. The CDR3 has 15 amino acids. The germline V gene encodes CDR1 MNHEY and CDR2 SMNVEV (reference sequence). V was clipped by 4 bases and J by 1 base; unmatched bases: 6. Here the CDR3 reads CASSYSGGSNYGYTF. CDR3 nucleotide sequence: TGTGCCAGCAGTTATTCAGGGGGGAGTAACTATGGCTACACCTTC.

This chain's CDR3 is CAISEWDSHSYEQYF. The DNA for the CDR3 is TGTGCCATCAGTGAGTGGGACAGTCACTCCTACGAGCAGTACTTC. The gene calls are TRBV10-3 and TRBJ2-7, with TRBD1 matching 7 bases. V dropped 1 base and J dropped 0; count of bases not matched to a gene: 3. The CDR3 sequence is 15 residues long. The germline CDR1 and CDR2 sequences are ENHRY and SYGVKD.